A single sample gave rise to the 9 T cell receptor beta chains below, sequenced in a study of metastatic and nonmetastatic thyroid tumors. Ahead of thyroid surgery, no patient had received treatment of any kind. TCRdb re-called the PCR reads via MiXCR. The sample carries about 37,000 clones, less than 30% recorded once. The source material was blood. These receptors all stem from a male donor with papillary thyroid cancer or a benign thyroid nodule (not recorded which). Some clones in this sample may be carry-over from other donors' samples.

The chain joins TRBV9 to TRBJ2-1, with D perhaps matching TRBD1 (6 bases). In germline, CDR1 is SGDLS, CDR2 YYNGEE. The CDR3 spans 14 residues. Between the trimmed V and J ends, which lost 6 bases and 5 bases, there was a span of 15 bases. Here the CDR3 DNA reads TGTGCCAGCAATCAAGGGACACGTAACAATGAGCAGTTCTTC. Its protein is CASNQGTRNNEQFF.

This clone came up a few times. No conserved phenylalanine or tryptophan is present at the end of the CDR3, so a read error is the likely explanation. This chain links TRBV7-9 with TRBJ2-7; 9 bases are a match to TRBD1. V was pared by 6 bases and J by 3 bases, with 6 bases of the junction left unmatched. Germline lookup yields CDR1 SEHNR and CDR2 FQNEAQ (reference sequence). The CDR3 is 14 residues long. The chain's CDR3 is CASSPQGAFYEQYL. In DNA form, the CDR3 reads TGTGCCAGCAGTCCACAGGGGGCATTCTACGAGCAGTACCTC.

The rearrangement links TRBV5-4 to TRBJ2-5; D call uncertain. V shed 0 bases and J shed 5 bases, with 17 bases lying between them. CDR3 length equals 16 residues. Germline V gene data show CDR1 as SGHNT and CDR2 as YYREEE (reference sequence). The CDR3 region has the DNA TGTGCCAGCAGCTTGGATGGAAATACATTCCTTGAGACCCAGTACTTC. Encoded protein: CASSLDGNTFLETQYF.

This chain joins TRBV11-2 and TRBJ2-7; 10 nucleotides line up with TRBD2. The CDR3 length is 18 residues. Trimming removed 5 bases from V and 5 bases from J; junction bases left unmatched: 18. CDR1 and CDR2 from the germline V gene are SGHAT and FQNNGV. The CDR3 sequence: CASSPLRSSAGTSDEQYF. The CDR3 DNA reads TGTGCCAGCAGCCCACTAAGGTCATCGGCCGGGACTAGCGACGAGCAGTACTTC.

The chain uses TRBV20-1 and TRBJ1-2; D is unclear. This CDR3 is built from 15 residues. CDR1 is DFQATT, CDR2 SNEGSKA, per germline (reference sequence). The V end was cut by 0 bases, the J end by 2 bases, with 13 bases between. CDR3 sequence reads: CSARDLTVSNYGYTF. The DNA for the CDR3 is TGCAGTGCTAGAGATCTTACGGTATCGAACTATGGCTACACCTTC.

This chain connects TRBV5-1 to TRBJ1-2; D gene unclear. The CDR3 runs 16 residues. The germline V gene encodes CDR1 SGHRS and CDR2 YFSETQ. V lost 0 bases, J lost 7 bases, and 19 bases lay in between. The CDR3 is CASSLDQGGSVGGYTF. As DNA, the CDR3 is TGCGCCAGCAGCTTGGATCAAGGAGGCTCGGTCGGTGGCTACACCTTC.

The gene calls are TRBV5-8 and TRBJ2-4, with D possibly matching TRBD2 (7 bases). The CDR3 is 14 amino acids. Germline-derived CDR1 and CDR2 are SGHTS and YDEGEE. V gave up 0 bases and J gave up 11 bases, with 15 bases separating them. The CDR3 spells CASSLAGGASLQYF. The DNA of the CDR3 is TGTGCCAGCAGCTTGGCGGGGGGCGCATCCCTTCAGTACTTC.

V usage is TRBV28 and J usage is TRBJ1-5; TRBD1 might be the D (5 bases). V lost 2 bases and J lost 4, with 9 bases in between. CDR1 and CDR2 (germline): MDHEN, SYDVKM. The CDR3 contains 14 residues. CDR3 nucleotides: TGTGCCAGCAGTTTACTACAGGTTAATCAGCCCCAGCATTTT. Encoded protein: CASSLLQVNQPQHF.

Many counts were recorded for this clone. The V and J genes are TRBV9 and TRBJ2-7; the D is unclear. The CDR3 is made up of 13 amino acids. Germline V gene data show CDR1 as SGDLS and CDR2 as YYNGEE. Between the trimmed V and J ends, which lost 0 bases and 3 bases, there was a span of 7 bases. In DNA form, the CDR3 reads TGTGCCAGCAGCGTAGCTCCGGTCTACGAGCAGTACTTC. Translation: CASSVAPVYEQYF. Looking up the rest from reference TRBV9 and TRBJ2-7 gives the full variable domain: DSGVTQTPKHLITATGQRVTLRCSPRSGDLSVYWYQQSLDQGLQFLIQYYNGEERAKGNILERFSAQQFPDLHSELNLSSLELGDSALYFCASSVAPVYEQYFGPGTRLTVT.